This paragraph reports one TCR beta chain. Antigen specificity is unknown. The germline gives CDR1 MGHDK, CDR2 SYGVNS. V shed 6 bases, J shed 3 bases, and the junction held 7 bases outside the gene matches. The CDR3 extends over 15 amino acids. This entry is derived from a study of Ad26.COV2.S vaccination and SARS-CoV-2 variants. Generated by immunoSEQ multiplex PCR, the TCRdb table keeps only in-frame clones and is missing some. The sample consists of hundreds of thousands of clones, about 90% of them appearing once. Specified treatment: roughly 19 received Ad26.COV2.S at low or high dose, single or two shots; about five received placebo; per-sample allocation not given. Sampling happened 63 days after the first vaccine or placebo injection. Recruitment in Boston yielded a donor of adult age, 18-55 years. Vaccination employed an Ad26 vector expressing the Wuhan-strain SARS-CoV-2 spike. General observations from the study: Possible underestimation of total T cell responses by the TCR breadth and depth analyses was noted.

Sequenced material: peripheral blood, taken in a trial of Ad26.COV2.S vaccine versus placebo. This TCR was sampled from a person aged 18-65 years who received the Ad26.COV2.S COVID-19 vaccine or a placebo. The genes are TRBV25-1 and TRBJ2-3, with 9 positions matching TRBD1. This chain's CDR3 is CASRVSGTGTDTQYF. The CDR3 region has the DNA TGTGCCAGCAGAGTCAGCGGGACAGGGACAGATACGCAGTATTTT.